Listed here are 6 T cell receptor beta chains from one sample, sequenced in a study of blood T cell repertoires in COVID-19. Here immunoSEQ multiplex PCR was the method, and the copy in TCRdb shows in-frame clones only, minus some. Of fewer than 150,000 clones in the sample, roughly 89% were seen once. The sequenced material came from peripheral blood. The receptors come from a woman aged 60-75 years with COVID-19, enrolled during active disease.

This clone was counted a single time. The V and J genes are TRBV6-5 and TRBJ2-7, with 11 bases matching TRBD2. The CDR3 sequence is 15 residues long. Per the germline V gene, CDR1 is MNHEY and CDR2 is SVGAGI. Trimming removed 2 bases from V and 7 bases from J; junction bases left unmatched: 7. The CDR3 sequence is CASSYALAGGEEQYF. DNA for the CDR3: TGTGCCAGCAGTTACGCCCTAGCGGGGGGAGAAGAGCAGTACTTC.

The J gene is TRBJ1-2, the V gene TRBV19; D is unclear. V gave up 4 bases and J gave up 2 bases, with 14 bases separating them. The CDR3 extends over 15 amino acids. Germline V gene data show CDR1 as LNHDA and CDR2 as SQIVND (reference sequence). The CDR3 sequence: CASSKKGTGNYGYTF. In DNA form, the CDR3 reads TGTGCCAGTAGTAAGAAGGGAACGGGAAACTATGGCTACACCTTC. Full variable domain (remainder filled in from reference TRBV19 and TRBJ1-2): DGGITQSPKYLFRKEGQNVTLSCEQNLNHDAMYWYRQDPGQGLRLIYYSQIVNDFQKGDIAEGYSVSREKKESFPLTVTSAQKNPTAFYLCASSKKGTGNYGYTFGSGTRLTVV.

The chain recombines TRBV7-2 with TRBJ1-1; no definite D call. Germline V gene sequence: CDR1 SGHTA, CDR2 FQGNSA. This CDR3 spans 14 amino acids. Trimming pared 1 base from V and 0 bases from J, leaving 6 bases between. Here the CDR3 reads CASSLGRLNTEAFF. The CDR3 DNA sequence: TGTGCCAGCAGCTTAGGGAGATTGAACACTGAAGCTTTCTTT.

The rearrangement joins TRBV2 to TRBJ1-2; maybe TRBD1 (5 bases). This CDR3 region has 12 residues. The ends were cut back, 8 bases at V and 6 bases at J, with 13 bases in the middle. The V gene's germline CDR1 is SNHLY and CDR2 FYNNEI. CDR3 coding DNA: TGTGCCAGCGGCAGGGTCCTTCATGGCTACACCTTC. Translated, it gives CASGRVLHGYTF.

This chain links TRBV2 with TRBJ1-1; maybe TRBD1 (6 bases). The ends were cut back, 6 bases at V and 7 bases at J, with 12 bases in the middle. The CDR3 runs to 12 residues. CDR1 and CDR2 from the germline V gene are SNHLY and FYNNEI. CDR3 protein: CASSQQGIEAFF. Here the CDR3 DNA reads TGTGCCAGCAGCCAACAGGGTATTGAAGCTTTCTTT. The variable domain in full, with the rest retrieved from reference TRBV2 and TRBJ1-1, is EPEVTQTPSHQVTQMGQEVILRCVPISNHLYFYWYRQILGQKVEFLVSFYNNEISEKSEIFDDQFSVERPDGSNFTLKIRSTKLEDSAMYFCASSQQGIEAFFGQGTRLTVV.

V is TRBV5-5 and J is TRBJ1-5; D remains unclear. Germline V gene lookup returns CDR1 SGHKS and CDR2 YYEKEE (reference sequence). The CDR3 contains 16 residues. V lost 0 bases and J lost 2, with 12 bases in between. The CDR3 spells CASSLGEALRNQPQHF. The CDR3 DNA sequence: TGTGCCAGCAGCTTGGGTGAGGCACTACGCAATCAGCCCCAGCATTTT.